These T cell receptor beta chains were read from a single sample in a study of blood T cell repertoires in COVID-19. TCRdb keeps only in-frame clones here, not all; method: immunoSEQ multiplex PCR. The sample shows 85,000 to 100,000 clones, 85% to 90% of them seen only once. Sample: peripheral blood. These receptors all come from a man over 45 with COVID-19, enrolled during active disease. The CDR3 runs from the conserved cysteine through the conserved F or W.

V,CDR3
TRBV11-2,CASSLEPGLDEQFF
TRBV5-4,CASSLLTAGSGANVLTF
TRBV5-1,CASSRDSISYEQYF
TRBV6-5,CASTRRDRGLYGYTF
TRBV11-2,CASSPGGTSRSSYNEQFF
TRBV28,CASSFGEASNQPQHF
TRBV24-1,CATSDGRGRHGNNNEQFF
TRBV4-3,CASSQDQSRSAEAFF
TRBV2,CASRNTGYEQYF
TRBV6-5,CASTRTGGTEAFF
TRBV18,CASSDRDRSNQPQHF
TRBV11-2,CASSREQIGELFF
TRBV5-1,CASSAGQGGEKLFF
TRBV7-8,CASSLVAGFSNQPQHF
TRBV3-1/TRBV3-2,CASSQAAPVEQFF
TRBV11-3,CASSLDSLSTDTQYF
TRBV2,CASSDRGTGIRGYTF
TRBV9,CASSDLPGLAGNEQFF
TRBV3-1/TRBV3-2,CASSQFPPGQTNSPLHF
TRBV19,CATTLTVSSQPQHF
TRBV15,CATSREQGAAYNSPLHF
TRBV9,CASSPTVSNEQFF
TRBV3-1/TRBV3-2,CASSPREAGNTIYF
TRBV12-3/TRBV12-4,CASSRNRGTEAFF
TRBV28,CASRTGGGKIGGYTF
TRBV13,CASSLGTLGRQGAAQHF
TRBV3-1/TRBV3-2,CASSQEANTEAFF
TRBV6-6,CASSRQGWGMTQYF
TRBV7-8,CASSLAPGQETQYF
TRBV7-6,CASSRGTANSGNTIYF
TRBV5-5,CASSLEQGNSPLHF
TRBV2,CASSLQGTGELFF
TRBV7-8,CASSLGQGDSPLHF
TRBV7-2,CASSLDRAQPQHF
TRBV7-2,CASSLGPESNQPQHF
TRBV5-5,CASSQRQSSYEQYF
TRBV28,CASGSGQGLYGYTF
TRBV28,CASSNFATNEKLFF
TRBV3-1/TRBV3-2,CASSLGSLFTDTQYF
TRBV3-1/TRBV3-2,CASQIYNSPLHF
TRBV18,CASSPRTGDNSPLHF
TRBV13,CASSFVGLAGISYEQYF
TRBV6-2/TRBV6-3,CASSRPGDGYTF
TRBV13,CASSLGAPGLGGTKNEQYF
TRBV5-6,CASIKTGAVYSGNTIYF
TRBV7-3,CASAGYSYEQYF
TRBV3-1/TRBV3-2,CASSQSQSNSPLHF
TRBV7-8,CASSTGGANGYTF
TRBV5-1,CASSLSTVNTEAFF
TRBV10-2,CASTVRGTDTQYF